This record concerns one TCR beta chain sequence. Its antigen remains unknown. These data originate in a study of T cell repertoires in cytomegalovirus infection. Looking at the study overall: It can be stated that public TCR beta signatures indicated CMV infection as well as a matching HLA type. Whole-study findings and limits: Pooled public TCR beta family frequency picked out CMV carriers with the relevant HLA.

V was clipped by 5 bases and J by 14 bases; unmatched bases: 9. Germline CDR1 is SEHNR and CDR2 is FQNEAQ (reference sequence). There are 12 residues in the CDR3. In TCRdb, the reads were re-called with MiXCR into one record per CDR3 protein. In the table there are about 180,000 distinct CDR3 sequences, about a sixth of which are singletons. The receptor comes from a human donor in good health (CMV status not recorded). Some clones in this sample may be carry-over from other donors' samples. Sequences were obtained from CD8+ T cells from PBMCs. The V and J genes are TRBV7-9 and TRBJ2-1, with 7 bases fitting TRBD1. The CDR3 loop is CASSPRTGEKFF. CDR3 in DNA: TGTGCCAGCAGCCCCCGGACAGGTGAAAAGTTCTTC.